This T cell receptor (beta chain) emerged from a study of blood T cell repertoires in COVID-19. In the source study's methods: Estimation of nucleated cell counts was performed using reference gene primer amplification. The table came from immunoSEQ multiplex PCR; TCRdb's copy has only in-frame clones and leaves some out. The V and J calls and clone size were taken over from that table, and D and trimming were inferred from the DNA. This repertoire shows some 80,000 clones, about 83% found once; its top ten account for approximately 9.1%. This receptor was obtained from a human donor in a cohort sampled during active COVID-19. Sequencing was carried out using peripheral blood.

The CDR3 loop is CASGTEVPYEQYF. CDR3 sequence (DNA): TGCGCCAGCGGGACAGAAGTCCCCTACGAGCAGTACTTC. The chain uses TRBV5-1 and TRBJ2-7; 7 nucleotides line up with TRBD1. This CDR3 is built from 13 residues. Germline V gene data show CDR1 as SGHRS and CDR2 as YFSETQ. J gave up 2 bases and V 7 bases, and 6 bases lay outside the gene matches.